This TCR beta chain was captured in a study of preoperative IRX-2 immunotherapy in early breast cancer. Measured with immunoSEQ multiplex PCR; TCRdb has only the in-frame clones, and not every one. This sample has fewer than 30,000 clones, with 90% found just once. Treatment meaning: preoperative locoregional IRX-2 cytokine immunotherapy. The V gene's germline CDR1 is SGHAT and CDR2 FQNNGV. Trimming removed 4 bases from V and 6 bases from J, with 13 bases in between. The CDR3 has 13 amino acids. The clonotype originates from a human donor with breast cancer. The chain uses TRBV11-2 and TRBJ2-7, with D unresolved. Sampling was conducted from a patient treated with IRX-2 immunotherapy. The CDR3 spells CASSSSFYSEQYF. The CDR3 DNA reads TGTGCCAGCAGCTCCTCCTTCTACTCCGAGCAGTACTTC.